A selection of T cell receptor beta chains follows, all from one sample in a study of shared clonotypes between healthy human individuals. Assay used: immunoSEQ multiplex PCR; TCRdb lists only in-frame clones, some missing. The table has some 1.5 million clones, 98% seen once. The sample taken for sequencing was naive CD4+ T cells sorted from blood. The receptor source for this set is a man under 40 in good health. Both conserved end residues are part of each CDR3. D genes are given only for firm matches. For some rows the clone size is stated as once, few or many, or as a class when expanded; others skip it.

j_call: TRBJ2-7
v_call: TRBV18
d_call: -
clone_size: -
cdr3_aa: CASSPPSRAPYEQYF
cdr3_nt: TGTGCCAGCTCACCACCATCCCGTGCCCCCTACGAGCAGTACTTC

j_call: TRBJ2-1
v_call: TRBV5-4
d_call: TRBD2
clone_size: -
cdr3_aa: CASSLGLAGANEQFF
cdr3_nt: TGTGCCAGCAGCTTGGGTCTAGCGGGAGCAAATGAGCAGTTCTTC

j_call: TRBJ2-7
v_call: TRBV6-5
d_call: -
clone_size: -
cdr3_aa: CASSLTADSSYEQYF
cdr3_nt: TGTGCCAGCAGCCTCACTGCTGACAGCTCCTACGAGCAGTACTTC

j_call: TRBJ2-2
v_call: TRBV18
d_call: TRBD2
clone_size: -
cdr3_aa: CASSSRLAGLAGELFF
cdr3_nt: TGTGCCAGCTCATCCAGGCTAGCGGGTCTTGCTGGGGAGCTGTTTTTT

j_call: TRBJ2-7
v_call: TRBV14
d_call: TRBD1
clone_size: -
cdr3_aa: CASSQDRLGEQYF
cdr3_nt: TGTGCCAGCAGCCAGGACAGGCTAGGAGAGCAGTACTTC

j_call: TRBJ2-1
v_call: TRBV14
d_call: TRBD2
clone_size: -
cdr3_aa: CASSQVAAGNYNEQFF
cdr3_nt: TGTGCCAGCAGCCAAGTCGCAGCGGGGAATTACAATGAGCAGTTCTTC

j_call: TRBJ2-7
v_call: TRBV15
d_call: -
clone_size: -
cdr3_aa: CATSREKGSLSSYEQYF
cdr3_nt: TGTGCCACCAGCAGAGAGAAAGGGTCCCTAAGCTCCTACGAGCAGTACTTC

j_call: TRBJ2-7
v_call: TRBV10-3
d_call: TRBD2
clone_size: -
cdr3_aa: CAIRDGASGAGSYEQYF
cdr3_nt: TGTGCCATCAGGGACGGGGCTAGCGGGGCTGGCTCCTACGAGCAGTACTTC

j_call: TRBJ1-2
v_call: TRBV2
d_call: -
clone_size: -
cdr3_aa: CASRGMRGTFDGYTF
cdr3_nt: TGTGCCAGCAGGGGGATGCGAGGGACCTTCGATGGCTACACCTTC

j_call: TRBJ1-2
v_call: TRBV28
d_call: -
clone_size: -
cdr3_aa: CASREWEPPRGYTF
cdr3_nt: TGTGCCAGCAGGGAGTGGGAACCCCCCCGGGGCTACACCTTC

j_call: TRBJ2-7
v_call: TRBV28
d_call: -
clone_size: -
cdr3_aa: CASSLAVGEQYF
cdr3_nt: TGTGCCAGCAGTTTGGCAGTCGGGGAGCAGTACTTC

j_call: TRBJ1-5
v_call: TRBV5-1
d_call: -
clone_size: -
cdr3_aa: CASSTAGGNQPQHF
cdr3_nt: TGCGCCAGCTCGACAGCCGGTGGGAATCAGCCCCAGCATTTT

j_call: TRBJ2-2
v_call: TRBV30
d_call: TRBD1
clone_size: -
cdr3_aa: CAWRGQPNTGELFF
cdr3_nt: TGTGCCTGGAGGGGACAGCCGAACACCGGGGAGCTGTTTTTT

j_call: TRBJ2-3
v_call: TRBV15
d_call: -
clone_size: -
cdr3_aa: CATSRDEPRGYADTQYF
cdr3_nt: TGTGCCACCAGCAGAGATGAGCCCCGTGGGTATGCAGATACGCAGTATTTT

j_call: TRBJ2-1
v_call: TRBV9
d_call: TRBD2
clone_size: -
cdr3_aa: CASSPGLAGGEQFF
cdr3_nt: TGTGCCAGCAGCCCTGGACTAGCGGGAGGTGAGCAGTTCTTC

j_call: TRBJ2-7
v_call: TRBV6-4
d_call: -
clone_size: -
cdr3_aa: CASGYRYF
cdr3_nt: TGTGCCAGCGGGTACCGGTACTTC

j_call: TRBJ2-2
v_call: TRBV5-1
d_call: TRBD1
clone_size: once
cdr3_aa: CASSAGTGVTGELFF
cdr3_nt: TGCGCCAGCAGCGCCGGGACAGGGGTGACCGGGGAGCTGTTTTTT

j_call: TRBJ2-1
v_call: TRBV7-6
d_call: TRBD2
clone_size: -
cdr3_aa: CASSQRLAGGSRLEQFF
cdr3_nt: TGTGCCAGCAGCCAGAGACTAGCGGGAGGGTCGAGACTTGAGCAGTTCTTC

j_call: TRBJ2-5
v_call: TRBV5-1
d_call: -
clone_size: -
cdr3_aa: CASSLFPDSPTQYF
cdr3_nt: TGCGCCAGCAGCTTGTTCCCGGACAGTCCTACCCAGTACTTC

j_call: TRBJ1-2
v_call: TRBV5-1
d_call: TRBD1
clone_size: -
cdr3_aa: CASSLATQGNGYTF
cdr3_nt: TGCGCCAGCAGCTTGGCCACACAGGGGAATGGCTACACCTTC

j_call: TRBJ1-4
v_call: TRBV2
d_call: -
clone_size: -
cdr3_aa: CASSENRVIEKLFF
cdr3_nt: TGTGCCAGCAGTGAAAACAGGGTTATTGAAAAACTGTTTTTT

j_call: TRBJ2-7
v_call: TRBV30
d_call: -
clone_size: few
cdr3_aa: CALGGVTYEQYF
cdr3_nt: TGTGCCCTCGGTGGGGTAACCTACGAGCAGTACTTC

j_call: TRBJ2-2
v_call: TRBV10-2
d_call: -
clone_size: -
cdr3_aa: CASSEQPNTGELFF
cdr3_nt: TGCGCCAGCAGTGAACAACCGAACACCGGGGAGCTGTTTTTT

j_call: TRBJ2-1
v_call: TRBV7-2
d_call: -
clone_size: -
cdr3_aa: CASSRGLNNEQFF
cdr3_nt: TGTGCCAGCAGCCGCGGGCTAAATAATGAGCAGTTCTTC

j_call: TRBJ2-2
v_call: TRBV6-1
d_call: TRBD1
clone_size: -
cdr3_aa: CASSLDRANTGELFF
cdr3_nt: TGTGCCAGCAGCCTGGACAGGGCGAACACCGGGGAGCTGTTTTTT

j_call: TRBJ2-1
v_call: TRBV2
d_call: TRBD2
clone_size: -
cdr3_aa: CASRNGGWLAGGENEQFF
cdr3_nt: TGTGCCAGCAGGAATGGGGGATGGCTAGCGGGAGGAGAGAATGAGCAGTTCTTC

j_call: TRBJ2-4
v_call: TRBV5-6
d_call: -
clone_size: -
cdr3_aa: CASSLAGIAKNIQYF
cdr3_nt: TGTGCCAGCAGCTTGGCAGGGATAGCCAAAAACATTCAGTACTTC

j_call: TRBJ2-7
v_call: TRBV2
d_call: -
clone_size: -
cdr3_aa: CASRESSYEQYF
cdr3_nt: TGTGCGAGCAGGGAGAGCTCCTACGAGCAGTACTTC

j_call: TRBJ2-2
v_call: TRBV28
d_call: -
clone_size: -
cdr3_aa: CASSLGQRITGELFF
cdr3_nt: TGTGCCAGCAGTTTAGGGCAGAGAATAACCGGGGAGCTGTTTTTT

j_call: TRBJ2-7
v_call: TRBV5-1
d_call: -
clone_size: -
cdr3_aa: CASSVEGWYEQYF
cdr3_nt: TGCGCCAGCAGTGTTGAGGGATGGTACGAGCAGTACTTC

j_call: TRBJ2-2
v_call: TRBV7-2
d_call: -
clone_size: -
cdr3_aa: CASSSVGSITGELFF
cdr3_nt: TGTGCCAGCAGCTCGGTAGGGTCGATCACCGGGGAGCTGTTTTTT

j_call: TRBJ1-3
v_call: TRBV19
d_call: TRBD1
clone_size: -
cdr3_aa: CASGTENSGNTIYF
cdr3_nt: TGTGCCAGTGGGACAGAGAACTCTGGAAACACCATATATTTT

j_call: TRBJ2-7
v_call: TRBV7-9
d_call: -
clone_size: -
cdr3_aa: CASSPHSSYEQYF
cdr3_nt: TGTGCCAGCAGCCCGCACTCGTCCTACGAGCAGTACTTC

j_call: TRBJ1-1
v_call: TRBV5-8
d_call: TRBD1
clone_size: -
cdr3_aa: CASRKRQGFTEAFF
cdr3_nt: TGTGCCAGCAGAAAGAGACAGGGCTTCACTGAAGCTTTCTTT

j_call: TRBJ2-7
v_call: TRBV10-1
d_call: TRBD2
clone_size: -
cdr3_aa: CASATGGPGRAHEQYF
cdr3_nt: TGCGCCAGCGCCACGGGAGGGCCAGGAAGGGCACACGAGCAGTACTTC

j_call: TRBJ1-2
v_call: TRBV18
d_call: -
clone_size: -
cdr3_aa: CASSPPDRHNYGYTF
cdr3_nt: TGTGCCAGCTCACCACCAGACAGGCATAACTATGGCTACACCTTC

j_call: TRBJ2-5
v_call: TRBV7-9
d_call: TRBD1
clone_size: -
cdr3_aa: CASSEGTARGGETQYF
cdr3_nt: TGTGCCAGCAGCGAAGGGACAGCCCGAGGCGGAGAGACCCAGTACTTC

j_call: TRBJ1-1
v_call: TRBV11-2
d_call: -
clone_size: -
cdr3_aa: CASSLMGELTEAFF
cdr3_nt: TGTGCCAGCAGCTTAATGGGGGAATTGACTGAAGCTTTCTTT

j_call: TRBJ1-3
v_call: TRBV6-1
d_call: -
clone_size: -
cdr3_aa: CASMGRDSSGNTIYF
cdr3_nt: TGTGCCAGCATGGGCAGGGATTCTTCTGGAAACACCATATATTTT

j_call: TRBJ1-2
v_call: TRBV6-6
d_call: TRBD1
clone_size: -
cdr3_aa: CASSLQGADGYTF
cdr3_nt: TGTGCCAGCAGTTTACAGGGGGCGGACGGCTACACCTTC

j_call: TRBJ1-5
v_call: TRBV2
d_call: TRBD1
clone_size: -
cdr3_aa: CASSLQGVEAPQHF
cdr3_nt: TGTGCCAGCAGTCTCCAGGGGGTAGAGGCGCCCCAGCATTTT

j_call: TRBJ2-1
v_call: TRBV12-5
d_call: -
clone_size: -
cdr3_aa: CASGTDINEQFF
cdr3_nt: TGTGCTAGTGGTACCGACATCAATGAGCAGTTCTTC

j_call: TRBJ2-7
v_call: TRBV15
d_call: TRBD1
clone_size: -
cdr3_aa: CATSKGQDYYEQYF
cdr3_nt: TGTGCCACCAGCAAGGGACAGGATTACTACGAGCAGTACTTC

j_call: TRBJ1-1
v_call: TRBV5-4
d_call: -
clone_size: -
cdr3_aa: CASSVLNTEAFF
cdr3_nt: TGTGCCAGCAGCGTTCTGAACACTGAAGCTTTCTTT

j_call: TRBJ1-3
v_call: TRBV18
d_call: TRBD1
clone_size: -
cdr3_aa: CASSQFPGQGGPGNTIYF
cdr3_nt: TGTGCCAGCTCACAATTTCCGGGACAGGGTGGTCCTGGAAACACCATATATTTT

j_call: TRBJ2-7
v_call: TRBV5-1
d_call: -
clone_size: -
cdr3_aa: CASSHDKTAPMSSSYEQYF
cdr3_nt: TGCGCCAGCAGCCACGATAAGACAGCGCCAATGTCTAGCTCCTACGAGCAGTACTTC

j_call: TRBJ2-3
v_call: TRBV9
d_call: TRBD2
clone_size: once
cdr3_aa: CASRGGPGLAGVYGTDTQYF
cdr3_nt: TGTGCCAGCAGGGGGGGACCCGGACTAGCGGGAGTTTACGGCACAGATACGCAGTATTTT

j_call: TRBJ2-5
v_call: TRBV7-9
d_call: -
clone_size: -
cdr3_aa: CASSFTAETQYF
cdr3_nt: TGTGCCAGCAGTTTTACAGCAGAGACCCAGTACTTC

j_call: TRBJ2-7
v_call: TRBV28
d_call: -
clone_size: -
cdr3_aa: CASRGTTYNEQYF
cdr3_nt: TGTGCCAGCAGAGGGACGACCTACAACGAGCAGTACTTC

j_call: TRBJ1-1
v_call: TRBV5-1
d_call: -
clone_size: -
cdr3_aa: CATRYDPGDLLFTEAFF
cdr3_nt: TGCGCCACCCGATACGATCCAGGGGACCTCCTGTTCACTGAAGCTTTCTTT